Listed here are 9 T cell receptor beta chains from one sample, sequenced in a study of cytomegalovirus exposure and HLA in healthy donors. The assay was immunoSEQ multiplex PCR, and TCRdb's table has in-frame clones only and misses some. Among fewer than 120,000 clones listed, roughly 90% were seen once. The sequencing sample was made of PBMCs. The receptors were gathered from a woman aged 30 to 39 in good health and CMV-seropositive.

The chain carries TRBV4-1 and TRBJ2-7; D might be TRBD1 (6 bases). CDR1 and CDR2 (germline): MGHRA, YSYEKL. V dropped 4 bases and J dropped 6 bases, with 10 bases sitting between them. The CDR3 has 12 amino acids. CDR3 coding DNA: TGCGCCAGCAGCCTCACAGGGCGCGAGCAGTACTTC. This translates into CASSLTGREQYF.

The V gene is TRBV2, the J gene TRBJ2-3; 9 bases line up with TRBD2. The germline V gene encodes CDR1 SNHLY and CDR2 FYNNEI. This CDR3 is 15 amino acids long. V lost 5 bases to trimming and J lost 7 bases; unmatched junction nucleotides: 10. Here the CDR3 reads CASSSASGASNTQYF. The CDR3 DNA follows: TGTGCCAGCAGTAGTGCTAGCGGGGCCTCCAATACGCAGTATTTT.

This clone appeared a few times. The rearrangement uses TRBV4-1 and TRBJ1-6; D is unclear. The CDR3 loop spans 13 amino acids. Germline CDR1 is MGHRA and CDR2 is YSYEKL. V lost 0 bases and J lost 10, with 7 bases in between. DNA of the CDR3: TGCGCCAGCAGCCAAGAAAGAGGCTCACCCCTCCACTTT. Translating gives CASSQERGSPLHF.

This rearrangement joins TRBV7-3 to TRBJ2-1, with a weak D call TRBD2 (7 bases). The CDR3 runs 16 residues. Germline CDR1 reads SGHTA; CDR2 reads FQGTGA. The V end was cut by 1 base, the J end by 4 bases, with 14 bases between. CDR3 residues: CASSLMAGAGYNEQFF. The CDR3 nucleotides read TGTGCCAGCAGCTTAATGGCGGGGGCAGGGTACAATGAGCAGTTCTTC.

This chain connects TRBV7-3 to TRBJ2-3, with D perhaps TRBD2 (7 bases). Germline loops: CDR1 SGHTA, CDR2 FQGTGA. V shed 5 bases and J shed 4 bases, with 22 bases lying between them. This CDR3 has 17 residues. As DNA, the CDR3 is TGTGCCAGCAGCCCTAGGGGGAGCGGGACCCTCCCAGATACGCAGTATTTT. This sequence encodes CASSPRGSGTLPDTQYF.

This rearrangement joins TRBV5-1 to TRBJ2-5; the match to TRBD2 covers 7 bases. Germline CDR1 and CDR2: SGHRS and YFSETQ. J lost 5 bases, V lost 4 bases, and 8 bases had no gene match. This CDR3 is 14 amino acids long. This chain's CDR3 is CASSTLLGGETQYF. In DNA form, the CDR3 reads TGCGCCAGCAGCACCCTTTTGGGGGGGGAGACCCAGTACTTC. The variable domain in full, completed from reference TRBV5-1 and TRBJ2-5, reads KAGVTQTPRYLIKTRGQQVTLSCSPISGHRSVSWYQQTPGQGLQFLFEYFSETQRNKGNFPGRFSGRQFSNSRSEMNVSTLELGDSALYLCASSTLLGGETQYFGPGTRLLVL.

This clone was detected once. The CDR3 nucleotides are TGCGCCAGCAGTCTCATTACAGCTTTCAATGAAAAACTGTTTTTT. Protein product: CASSLITAFNEKLFF. The chain joins TRBV4-1 to TRBJ1-4; the D is unclear. V was shortened by 6 bases and J by 5 bases, with 16 bases between the two germline ends. CDR3 length: 15 amino acids. Germline CDR1 and CDR2: MGHRA and YSYEKL.

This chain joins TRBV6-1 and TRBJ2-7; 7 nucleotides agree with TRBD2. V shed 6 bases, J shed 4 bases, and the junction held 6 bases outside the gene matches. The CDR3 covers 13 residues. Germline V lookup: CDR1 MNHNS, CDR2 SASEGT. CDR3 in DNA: TGTGCCAGCAGACTAGCGACAATTTACGAGCAGTACTTC. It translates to CASRLATIYEQYF.

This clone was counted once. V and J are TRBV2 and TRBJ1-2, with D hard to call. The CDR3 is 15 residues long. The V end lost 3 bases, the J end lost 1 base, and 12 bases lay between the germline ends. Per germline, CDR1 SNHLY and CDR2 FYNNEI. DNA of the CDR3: TGTGCCAGCAGTGATTTATCACTGAATAACTATGGCTACACCTTC. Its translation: CASSDLSLNNYGYTF.